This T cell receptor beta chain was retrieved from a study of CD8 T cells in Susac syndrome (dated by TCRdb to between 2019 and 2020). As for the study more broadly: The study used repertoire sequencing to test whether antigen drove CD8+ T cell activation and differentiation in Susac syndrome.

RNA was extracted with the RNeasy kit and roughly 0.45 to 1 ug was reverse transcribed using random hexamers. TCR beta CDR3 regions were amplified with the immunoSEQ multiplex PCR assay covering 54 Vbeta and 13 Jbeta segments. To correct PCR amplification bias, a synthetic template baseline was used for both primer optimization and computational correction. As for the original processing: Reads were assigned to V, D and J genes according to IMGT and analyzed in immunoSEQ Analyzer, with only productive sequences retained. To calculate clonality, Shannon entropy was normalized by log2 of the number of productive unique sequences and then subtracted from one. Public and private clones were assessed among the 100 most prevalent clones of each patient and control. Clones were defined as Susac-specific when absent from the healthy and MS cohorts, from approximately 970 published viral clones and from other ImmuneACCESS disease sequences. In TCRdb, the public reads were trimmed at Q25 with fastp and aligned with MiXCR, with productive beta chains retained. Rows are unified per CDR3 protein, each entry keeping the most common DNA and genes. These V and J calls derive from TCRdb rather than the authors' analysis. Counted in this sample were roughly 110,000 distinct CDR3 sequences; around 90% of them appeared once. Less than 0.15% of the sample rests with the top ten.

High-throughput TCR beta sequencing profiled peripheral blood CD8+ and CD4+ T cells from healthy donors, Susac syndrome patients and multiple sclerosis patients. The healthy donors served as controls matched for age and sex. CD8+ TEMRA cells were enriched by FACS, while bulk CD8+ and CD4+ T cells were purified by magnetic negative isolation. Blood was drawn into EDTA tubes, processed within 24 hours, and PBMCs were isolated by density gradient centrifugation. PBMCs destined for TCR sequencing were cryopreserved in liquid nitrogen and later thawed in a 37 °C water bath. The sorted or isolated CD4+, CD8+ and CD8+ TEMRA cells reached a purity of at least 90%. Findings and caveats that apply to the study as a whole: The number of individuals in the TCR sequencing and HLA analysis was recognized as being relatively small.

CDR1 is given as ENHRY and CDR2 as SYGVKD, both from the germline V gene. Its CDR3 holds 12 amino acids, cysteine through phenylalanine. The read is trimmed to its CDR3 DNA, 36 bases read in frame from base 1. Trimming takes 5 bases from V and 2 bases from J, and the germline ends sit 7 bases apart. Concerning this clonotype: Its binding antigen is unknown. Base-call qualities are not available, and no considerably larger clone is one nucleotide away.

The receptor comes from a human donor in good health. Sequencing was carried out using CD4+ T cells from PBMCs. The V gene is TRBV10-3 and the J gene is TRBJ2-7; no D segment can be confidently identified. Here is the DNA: TGTGCCATCAGTCCCGACACCTACGAGCAGTACTTC. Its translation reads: CAISPDTYEQYF.